The 5 T cell receptor beta chains listed next were all sequenced from one sample in a study of blood T cell repertoires in acute mononucleosis (dated by TCRdb to 2019 to 2021). The library came from the immunoSEQ multiplex PCR assay. The immuneACCESS repertoire file appears here via TCRdb, limited to in-frame rearrangements. These files lack a portion of the clones; in checked studies, under half of the deficit traces to unresolved V genes, and the cause of the others is not known. The sample table contains 6,000 to 8,500 clones; only one count was recorded for 20% to 25% of them. 28% of the sample belongs to the ten largest clones. The time point label, as the study defines it: acute infectious mononucleosis, at clinical presentation within 2 weeks of symptom onset (visit 1). The sample was EBV YVL epitope tetramer+ CD8+ T cells sorted from PBMCs, taken during acute infectious mononucleosis. This sample's cell subset or site label indicates: CD8 T cells binding a tetramer with EBV BRLF1 109-117 peptide (YVL-BR). The receptor source for this set is a woman between 18 and 30 years old with infectious mononucleosis caused by EBV.

Within the sample, this clone is medium-sized. CDR3 loop: CAWTGQGAMGSSYNEQFF. As DNA, the CDR3 is TGTGCCTGGACTGGACAGGGGGCAATGGGTAGCTCCTACAATGAGCAGTTCTTC. The chain combines TRBV30 with TRBJ2-1; 11 bases map to TRBD1. Looked up from germline, CDR1 is GTSNPN and CDR2 is SVGIG (reference sequence). The CDR3 totals 18 residues. Unmatched junction bases numbered 11, after V lost 4 bases and J lost 0 bases.

To note about this clone: Germline and junction disagree at one end, which may indicate a read error. V is TRBV11-2 and J is TRBJ2-5; the D gene is possibly TRBD2 (6 bases). CDR1 SGHAT and CDR2 FQNNGV come from the germline V gene. CDR3 length: 15 residues. The CDR3 reads CAIMRELAGQDTQYF. The CDR3 DNA reads TGTGCCATCATGAGGGAGTTGGCGGGGCAAGATACCCAGTACTTC.

A single count supports this clone. A read error is likely here: a far larger clone is one base away. This chain uses TRBV7-2 with TRBJ2-7; 8 bases map to TRBD2. The CDR3 covers 15 residues. Germline V gene sequence: CDR1 SGHTA, CDR2 FQGNSA. With V trimmed by 5 bases and J by 11 bases, 17 bases remained unmatched. This CDR3 reads CASSPDPGLSGGKYF. In DNA, the CDR3 is TGTGCCAGCAGCCCCGACCCGGGACTATCGGGGGGGAAGTACTTC.

This clone came up once. A far larger clone is only one base removed, so a read error is likely. The chain couples TRBV7-3 to TRBJ2-3; a weak D match, TRBD2 (5 bases). This CDR3 spans 17 amino acids. The germline V gene has CDR1 SGHTA and CDR2 FQGTGA. Trimming removed 6 bases from V and 2 bases from J, with 21 bases in between. The CDR3: CASSPSLSDYSTDTQYF. The DNA for the CDR3 is TGTGCCAGCAGTCCCTCCCTGAGCGACTACTCCACAGATACGCAGTATTTT.

The genes are TRBV4-2 and TRBJ2-7; the D gene is possibly TRBD2 (5 bases). The V and J ends lost 4 bases and 3 bases respectively, with 16 bases between them. The CDR3 extends over 15 amino acids. The germline V gene has CDR1 LGHNA and CDR2 YNFKEQ. The CDR3 sequence: CASSPGVGEGYEQYF. The CDR3 DNA follows: TGTGCCAGCAGCCCCGGGGTAGGTGAAGGCTACGAGCAGTACTTC.